This T cell receptor (beta chain) appears in the sequencing data of a study of shared clonotypes between healthy human individuals. Positive CCR7 selection of CD45RO-negative cells yielded the naive CD8 cells, and terminally differentiated effector memory CD45RA+ cells were excluded. The CDR3 contains 15 residues. V gave up 6 bases and J gave up 8 bases; unmatched junction bases: 15. CDR1 MNHEY and CDR2 SMNVEV come from the germline V gene (reference sequence). In the authors' methods: ImmunoSEQ only sent back junction sequences with no quality scores, so filtering was done differently. Sequencing was performed with immunoSEQ multiplex PCR; in TCRdb, only in-frame clones are kept and a portion is missing. V and J calls and clone size come straight from that table; D and trimming were deduced from the DNA. The repertoire has about 1,800,000 clones, over 85% of them found once; the top ten carry 0.9% to 1.5%.

About this clone itself: Its target is not known.

Findings and limits, study-wide: Researchers found naive subsets generally carried larger estimated richness than memory subsets.

The clonotype comes from a man between 18 and 29 years old in good health. The V and J genes are TRBV27 and TRBJ1-2; 7 nucleotides agree with TRBD1. Sequencing used naive CD8+ T cells sorted from blood. The CDR3 bases are TGTGCCAGCAGACCTCCGGACAGGCCCCAAGAGGGCTACACCTTC. Protein product: CASRPPDRPQEGYTF.